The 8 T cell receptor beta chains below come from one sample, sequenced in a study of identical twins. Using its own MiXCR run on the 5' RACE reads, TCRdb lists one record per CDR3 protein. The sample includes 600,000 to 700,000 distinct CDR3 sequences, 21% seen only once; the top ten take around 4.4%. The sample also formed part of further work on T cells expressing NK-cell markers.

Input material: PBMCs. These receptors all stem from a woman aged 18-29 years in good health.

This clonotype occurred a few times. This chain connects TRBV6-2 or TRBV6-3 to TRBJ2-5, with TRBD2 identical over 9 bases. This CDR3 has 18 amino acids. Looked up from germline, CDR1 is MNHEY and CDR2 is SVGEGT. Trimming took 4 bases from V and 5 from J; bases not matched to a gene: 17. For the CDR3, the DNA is TGTGCCAGCAGTTTCTCGGGGACTAGCCGGTATCTGCGGGAGACCCAGTACTTC. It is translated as CASSFSGTSRYLRETQYF.

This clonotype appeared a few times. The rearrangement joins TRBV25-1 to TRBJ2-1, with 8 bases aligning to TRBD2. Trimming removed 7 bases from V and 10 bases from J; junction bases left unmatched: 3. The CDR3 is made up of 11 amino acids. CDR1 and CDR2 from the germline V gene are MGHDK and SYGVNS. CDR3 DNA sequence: TGTGCCAGCACGGGCGGGAGGGAGCAGTTCTTC. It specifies CASTGGREQFF.

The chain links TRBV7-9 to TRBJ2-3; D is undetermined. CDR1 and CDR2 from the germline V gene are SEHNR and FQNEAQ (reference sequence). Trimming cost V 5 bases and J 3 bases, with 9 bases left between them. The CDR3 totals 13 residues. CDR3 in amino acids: CASSGPPTDTQYF. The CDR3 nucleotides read TGTGCCAGCAGCGGGCCCCCGACAGATACGCAGTATTTT.

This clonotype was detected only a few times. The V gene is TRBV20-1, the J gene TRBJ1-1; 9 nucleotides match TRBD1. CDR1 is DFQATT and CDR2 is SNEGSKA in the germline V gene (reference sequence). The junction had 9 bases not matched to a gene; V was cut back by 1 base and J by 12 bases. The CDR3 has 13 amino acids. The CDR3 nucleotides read TGCAGTGCTAGAGCCGGGACAGGGAGGAATCCTTTCTTT. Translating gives CSARAGTGRNPFF.

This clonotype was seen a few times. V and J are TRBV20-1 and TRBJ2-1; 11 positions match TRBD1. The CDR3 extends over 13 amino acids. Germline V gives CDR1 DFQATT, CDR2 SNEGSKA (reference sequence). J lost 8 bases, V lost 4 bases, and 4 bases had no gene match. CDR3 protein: CSANRDRGDEQFF. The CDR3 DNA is TGCAGTGCTAACCGGGACAGGGGGGATGAGCAGTTCTTC.

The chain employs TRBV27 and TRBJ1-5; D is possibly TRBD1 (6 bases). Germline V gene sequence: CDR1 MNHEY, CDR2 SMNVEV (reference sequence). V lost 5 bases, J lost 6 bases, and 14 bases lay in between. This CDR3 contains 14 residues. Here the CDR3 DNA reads TGTGCCAGCAGTCGTTCAGGGGAGGGTCAGCCCCAGCATTTT. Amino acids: CASSRSGEGQPQHF.

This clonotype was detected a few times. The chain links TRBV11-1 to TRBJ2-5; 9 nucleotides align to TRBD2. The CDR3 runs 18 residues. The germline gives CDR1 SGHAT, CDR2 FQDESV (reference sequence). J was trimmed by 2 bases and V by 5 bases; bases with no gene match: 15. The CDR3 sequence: CASSPRSSGSTRQETQYF. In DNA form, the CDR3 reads TGTGCCAGCAGCCCCCGGAGTAGCGGGAGCACCCGACAAGAGACCCAGTACTTC.

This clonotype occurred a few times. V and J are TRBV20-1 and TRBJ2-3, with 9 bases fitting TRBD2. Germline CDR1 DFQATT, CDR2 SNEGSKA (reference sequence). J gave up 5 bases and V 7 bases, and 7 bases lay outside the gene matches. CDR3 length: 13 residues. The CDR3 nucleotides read TGCAGTGAGGTAGCGGGGGCTGGAGATACGCAGTATTTT. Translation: CSEVAGAGDTQYF.